This T cell receptor beta chain was identified during a study of T cell responses to AZD1222 COVID-19 vaccine. Assay used: immunoSEQ multiplex PCR; TCRdb lists only in-frame clones, some missing. The profile covers 50,000 to 55,000 clones, with roughly 84% appearing a single time and around 27% taken by the ten largest. CDR3 size: 14 residues. V shed 5 bases, J shed 4 bases, and the junction held 4 bases outside the gene matches. Looked up from germline, CDR1 is LGHDT and CDR2 is YNNKEL (reference sequence). This rearrangement joins TRBV3-1 (or the pseudogene TRBV3-2) to TRBJ1-2, with 10 bases matching TRBD1. The origin of this receptor is an adult in good health. The sequenced sample was peripheral blood, obtained on day 0 of AZD1222 vaccination. The CDR3 bases are TGTGCCAGCAGCACCCGGACAGGGGGCTATGGCTACACCTTC. It yields the protein CASSTRTGGYGYTF.